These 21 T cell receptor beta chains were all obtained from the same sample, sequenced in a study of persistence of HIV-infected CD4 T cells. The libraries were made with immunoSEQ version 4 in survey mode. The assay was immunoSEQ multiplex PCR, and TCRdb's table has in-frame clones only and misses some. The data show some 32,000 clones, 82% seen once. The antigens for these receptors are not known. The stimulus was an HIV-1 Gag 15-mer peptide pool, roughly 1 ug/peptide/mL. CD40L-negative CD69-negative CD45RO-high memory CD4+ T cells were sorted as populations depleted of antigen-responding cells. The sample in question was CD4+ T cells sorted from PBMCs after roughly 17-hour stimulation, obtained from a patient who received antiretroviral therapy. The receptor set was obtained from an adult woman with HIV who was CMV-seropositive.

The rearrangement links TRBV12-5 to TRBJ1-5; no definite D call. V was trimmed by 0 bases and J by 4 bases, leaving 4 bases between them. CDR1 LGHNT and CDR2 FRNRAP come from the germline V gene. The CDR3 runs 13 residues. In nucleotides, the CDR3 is TGTGCTAGTGGTTTGGTACCGAATCAGCCCCAGCATTTT. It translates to CASGLVPNQPQHF.

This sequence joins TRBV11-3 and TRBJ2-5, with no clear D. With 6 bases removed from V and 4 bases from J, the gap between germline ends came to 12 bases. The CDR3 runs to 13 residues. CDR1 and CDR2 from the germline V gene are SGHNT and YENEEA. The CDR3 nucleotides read TGTGCCAGCAGTCCAAACCCTGGAGAGACCCAGTACTTC. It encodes CASSPNPGETQYF.

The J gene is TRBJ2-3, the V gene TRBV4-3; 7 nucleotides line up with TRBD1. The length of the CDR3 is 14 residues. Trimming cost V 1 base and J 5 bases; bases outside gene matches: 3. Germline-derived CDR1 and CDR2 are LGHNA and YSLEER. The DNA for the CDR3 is TGCGCCAGCAGCCAAGGAAGGGGGCTAGATACGCAGTATTTT. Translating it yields CASSQGRGLDTQYF.

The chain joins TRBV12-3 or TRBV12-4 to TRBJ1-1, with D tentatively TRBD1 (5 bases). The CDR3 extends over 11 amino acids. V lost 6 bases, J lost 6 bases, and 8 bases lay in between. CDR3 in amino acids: CASSLGAEAFF. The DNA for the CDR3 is TGTGCCAGCAGCCTGGGGGCTGAAGCTTTCTTT.

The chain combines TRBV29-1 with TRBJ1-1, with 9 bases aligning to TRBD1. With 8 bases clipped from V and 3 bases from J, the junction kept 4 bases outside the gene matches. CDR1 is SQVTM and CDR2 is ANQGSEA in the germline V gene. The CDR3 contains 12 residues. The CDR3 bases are TGCAGCTCGGGACAGGGTGACACTGAAGCTTTCTTT. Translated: CSSGQGDTEAFF.

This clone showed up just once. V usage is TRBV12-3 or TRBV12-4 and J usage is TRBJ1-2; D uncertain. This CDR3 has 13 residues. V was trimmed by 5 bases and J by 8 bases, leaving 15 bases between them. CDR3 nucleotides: TGTGCCAGCAGTCCCAATTACTCCATGGGCTACACCTTC. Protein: CASSPNYSMGYTF.

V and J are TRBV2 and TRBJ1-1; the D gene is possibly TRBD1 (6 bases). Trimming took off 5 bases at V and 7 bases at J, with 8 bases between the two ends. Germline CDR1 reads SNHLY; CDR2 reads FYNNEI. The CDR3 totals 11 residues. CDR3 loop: CASSPQGEAFF. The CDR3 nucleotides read TGTGCCAGCAGTCCACAGGGTGAAGCTTTCTTT.

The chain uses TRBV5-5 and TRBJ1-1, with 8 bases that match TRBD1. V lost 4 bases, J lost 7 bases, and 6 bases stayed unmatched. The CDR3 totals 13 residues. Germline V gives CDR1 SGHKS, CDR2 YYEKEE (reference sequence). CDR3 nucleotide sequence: TGTGCCAGCAGCCAACGACAGGGGATTGAAGCTTTCTTT. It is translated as CASSQRQGIEAFF.

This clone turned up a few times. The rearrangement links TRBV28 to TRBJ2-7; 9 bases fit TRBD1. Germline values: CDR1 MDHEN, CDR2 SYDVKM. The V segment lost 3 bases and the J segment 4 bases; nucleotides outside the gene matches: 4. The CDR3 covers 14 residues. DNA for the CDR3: TGTGCCAGCAGTTTGTTACAGGGGGCGTACGAGCAGTACTTC. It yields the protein CASSLLQGAYEQYF.

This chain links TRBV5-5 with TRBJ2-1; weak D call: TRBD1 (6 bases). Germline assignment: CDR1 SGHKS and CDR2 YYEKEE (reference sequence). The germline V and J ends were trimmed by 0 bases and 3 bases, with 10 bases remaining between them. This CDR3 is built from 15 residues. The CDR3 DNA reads TGTGCCAGCAGCTTGGACCAGGGGAACTACAATGAGCAGTTCTTC. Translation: CASSLDQGNYNEQFF.

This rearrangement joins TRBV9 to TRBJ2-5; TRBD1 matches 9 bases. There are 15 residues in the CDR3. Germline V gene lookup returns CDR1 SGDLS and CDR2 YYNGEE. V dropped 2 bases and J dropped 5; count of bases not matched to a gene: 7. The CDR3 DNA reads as TGTGCCAGCAGCGTGTCACAGGGGGCTGGGGAGACCCAGTACTTC. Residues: CASSVSQGAGETQYF.

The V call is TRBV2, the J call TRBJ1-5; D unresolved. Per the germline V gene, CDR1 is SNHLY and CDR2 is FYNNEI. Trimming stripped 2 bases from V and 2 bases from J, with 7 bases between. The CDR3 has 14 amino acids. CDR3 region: CASSERMGNQPQHF. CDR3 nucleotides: TGTGCCAGCAGTGAACGGATGGGCAATCAGCCCCAGCATTTT.

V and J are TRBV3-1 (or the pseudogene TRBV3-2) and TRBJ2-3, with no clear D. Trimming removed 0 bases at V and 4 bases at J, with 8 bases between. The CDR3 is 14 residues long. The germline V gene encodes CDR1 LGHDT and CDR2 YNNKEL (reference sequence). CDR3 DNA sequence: TGTGCCAGCAGCCAAGAGGTTCGAGCAGATACGCAGTATTTT. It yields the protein CASSQEVRADTQYF.

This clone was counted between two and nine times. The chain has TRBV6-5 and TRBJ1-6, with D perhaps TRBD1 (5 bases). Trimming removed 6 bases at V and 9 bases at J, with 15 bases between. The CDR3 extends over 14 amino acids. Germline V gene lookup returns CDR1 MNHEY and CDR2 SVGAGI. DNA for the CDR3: TGTGCCAGCAGCTGGGGCAGGGCTGGTTCACCCCTCCACTTT. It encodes CASSWGRAGSPLHF.

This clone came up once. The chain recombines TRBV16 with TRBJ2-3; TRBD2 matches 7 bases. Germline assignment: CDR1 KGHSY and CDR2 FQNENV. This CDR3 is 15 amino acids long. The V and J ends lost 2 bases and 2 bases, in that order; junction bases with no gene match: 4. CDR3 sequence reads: CASSQGAGPTDTQYF. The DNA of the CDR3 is TGTGCCAGCAGCCAAGGAGCGGGACCCACAGATACGCAGTATTTT.

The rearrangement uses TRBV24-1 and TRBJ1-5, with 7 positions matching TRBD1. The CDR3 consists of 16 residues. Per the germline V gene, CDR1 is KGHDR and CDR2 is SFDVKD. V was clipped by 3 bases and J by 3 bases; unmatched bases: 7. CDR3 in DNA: TGTGCCACCAGTGATGGTGGCAGGGGGAACAATCAGCCCCAGCATTTT. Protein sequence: CATSDGGRGNNQPQHF.

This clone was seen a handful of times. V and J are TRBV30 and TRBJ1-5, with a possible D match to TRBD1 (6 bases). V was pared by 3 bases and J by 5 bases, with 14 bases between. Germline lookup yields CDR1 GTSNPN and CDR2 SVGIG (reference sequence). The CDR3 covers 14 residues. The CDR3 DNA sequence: TGTGCCTGGAGATCTGGGGGGCTCGATCAGCCCCAGCATTTT. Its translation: CAWRSGGLDQPQHF.

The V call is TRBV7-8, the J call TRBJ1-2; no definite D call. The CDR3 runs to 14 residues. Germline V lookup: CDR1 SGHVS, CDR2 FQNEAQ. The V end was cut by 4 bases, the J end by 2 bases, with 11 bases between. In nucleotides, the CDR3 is TGTGCCAGCAGCTCAGGCGTTGTGAACTATGGCTACACCTTC. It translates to CASSSGVVNYGYTF.

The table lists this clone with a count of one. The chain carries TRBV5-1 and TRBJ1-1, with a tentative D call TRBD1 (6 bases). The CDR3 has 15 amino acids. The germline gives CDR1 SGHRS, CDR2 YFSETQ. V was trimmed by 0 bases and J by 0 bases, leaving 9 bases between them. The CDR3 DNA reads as TGCGCCAGCAGCTTGGCACAGGGCATGAACACTGAAGCTTTCTTT. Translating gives CASSLAQGMNTEAFF. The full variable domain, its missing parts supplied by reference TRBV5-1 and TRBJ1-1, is KAGVTQTPRYLIKTRGQQVTLSCSPISGHRSVSWYQQTPGQGLQFLFEYFSETQRNKGNFPGRFSGRQFSNSRSEMNVSTLELGDSALYLCASSLAQGMNTEAFFGQGTRLTVV.

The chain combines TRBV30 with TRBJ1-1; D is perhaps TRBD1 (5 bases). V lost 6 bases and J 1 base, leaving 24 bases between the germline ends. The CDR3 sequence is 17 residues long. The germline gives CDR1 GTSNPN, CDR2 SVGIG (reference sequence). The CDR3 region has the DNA TGTGCCTGTCAGCCGCAGAAGGTAGGGGCTCCGAACACTGAAGCTTTCTTT. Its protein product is CACQPQKVGAPNTEAFF.

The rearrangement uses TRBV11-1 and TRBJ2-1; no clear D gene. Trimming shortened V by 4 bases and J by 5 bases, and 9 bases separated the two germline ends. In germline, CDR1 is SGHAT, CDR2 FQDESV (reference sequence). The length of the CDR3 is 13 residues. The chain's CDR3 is CASSSWVNNEQFF. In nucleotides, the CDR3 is TGTGCCAGCAGCTCATGGGTAAACAATGAGCAGTTCTTC.